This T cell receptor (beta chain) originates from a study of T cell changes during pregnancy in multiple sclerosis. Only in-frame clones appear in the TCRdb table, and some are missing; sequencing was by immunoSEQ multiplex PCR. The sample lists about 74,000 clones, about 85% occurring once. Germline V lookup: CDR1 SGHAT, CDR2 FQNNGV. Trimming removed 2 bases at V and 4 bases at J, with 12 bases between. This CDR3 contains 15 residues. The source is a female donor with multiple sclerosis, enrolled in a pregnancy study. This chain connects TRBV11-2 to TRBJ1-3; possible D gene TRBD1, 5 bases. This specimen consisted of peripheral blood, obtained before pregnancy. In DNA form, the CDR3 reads TGTGCCAGCAGCTTACAAATCAGGGCCGGAAACACCATATATTTT. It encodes CASSLQIRAGNTIYF.